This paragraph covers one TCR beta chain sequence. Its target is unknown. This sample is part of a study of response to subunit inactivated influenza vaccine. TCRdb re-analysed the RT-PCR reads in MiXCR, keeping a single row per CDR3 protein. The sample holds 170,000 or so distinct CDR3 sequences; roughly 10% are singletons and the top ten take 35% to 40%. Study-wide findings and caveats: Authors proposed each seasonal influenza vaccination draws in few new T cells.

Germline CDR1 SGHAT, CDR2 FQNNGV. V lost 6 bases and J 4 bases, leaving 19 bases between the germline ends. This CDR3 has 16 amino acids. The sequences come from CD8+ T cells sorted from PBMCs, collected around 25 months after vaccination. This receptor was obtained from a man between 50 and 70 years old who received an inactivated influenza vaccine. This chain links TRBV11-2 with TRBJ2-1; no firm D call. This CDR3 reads CASRSLLGAWYNEQFF. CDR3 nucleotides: TGTGCCAGCAGATCCCTACTCGGCGCGTGGTACAATGAGCAGTTCTTC.